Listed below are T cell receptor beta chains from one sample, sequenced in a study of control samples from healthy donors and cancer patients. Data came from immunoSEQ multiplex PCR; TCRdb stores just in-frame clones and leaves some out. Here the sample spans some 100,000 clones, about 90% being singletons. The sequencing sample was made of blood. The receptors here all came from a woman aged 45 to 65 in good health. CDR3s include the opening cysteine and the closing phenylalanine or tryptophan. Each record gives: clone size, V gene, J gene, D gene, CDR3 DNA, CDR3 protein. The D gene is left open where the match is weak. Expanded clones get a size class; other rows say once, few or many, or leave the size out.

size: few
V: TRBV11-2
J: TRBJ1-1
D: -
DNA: TGTGCCAGCAGCTTAGGACAGAACACTGAAGCTTTCTTT
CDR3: CASSLGQNTEAFF

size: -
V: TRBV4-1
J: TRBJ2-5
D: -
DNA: TGCGCCAGCAGCCAACCCGAGGGGGGCGAGACCCAGTACTTC
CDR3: CASSQPEGGETQYF

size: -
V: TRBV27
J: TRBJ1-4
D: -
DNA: TGTGCCAGCAGTTTATACCTGGCTAGAAATGAAAAACTGTTTTTT
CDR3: CASSLYLARNEKLFF

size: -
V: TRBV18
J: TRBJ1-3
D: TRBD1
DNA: TGTGCCAGCTCACAGGACAGGGCCAACTCTGGAAACACCATATATTTT
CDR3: CASSQDRANSGNTIYF

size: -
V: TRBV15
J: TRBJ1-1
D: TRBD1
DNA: TGTGCCACCAGCAGACACCGGGACAGGGGGAACAACACTGAAGCTTTCTTT
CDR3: CATSRHRDRGNNTEAFF

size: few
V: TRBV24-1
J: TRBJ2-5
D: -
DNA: TGTGCCACCAGTAGGTCGGACAGCCCAGAGAGGGAGACCCAGTACTTC
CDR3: CATSRSDSPERETQYF

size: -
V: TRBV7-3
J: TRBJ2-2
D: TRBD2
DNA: TGTGCCAGCAGCTTAAAACTAGCGGGTGGCACCGGGGAGCTGTTTTTT
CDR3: CASSLKLAGGTGELFF

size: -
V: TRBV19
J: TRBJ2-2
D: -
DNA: TGTGCCAGTACTCTAAGGCCCTCAGGGGCTAGCACCGGGGAGCTGTTTTTT
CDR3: CASTLRPSGASTGELFF

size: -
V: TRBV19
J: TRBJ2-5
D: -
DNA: TGTGCCAGTAGTTTATACAGGTTTCAAGAGACCCAGTACTTC
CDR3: CASSLYRFQETQYF

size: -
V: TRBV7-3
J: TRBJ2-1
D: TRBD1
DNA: TGTGCCAGCAGCCAGGACAGGGAGCAGTTCTTC
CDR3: CASSQDREQFF

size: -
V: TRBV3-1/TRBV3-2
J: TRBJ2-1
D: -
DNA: TGTGCCAGCAGACTCTACAATGAGCAGTTCTTC
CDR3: CASRLYNEQFF

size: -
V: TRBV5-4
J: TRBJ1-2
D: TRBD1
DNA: TGTGCCAGCAGCGTGGACAGGTTTTATGGCTACACCTTC
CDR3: CASSVDRFYGYTF

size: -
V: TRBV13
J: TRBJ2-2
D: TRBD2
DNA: TGTGCCAGCAACACCCGGACTAGCGAGCCCGGGGAGCTGTTTTTT
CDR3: CASNTRTSEPGELFF

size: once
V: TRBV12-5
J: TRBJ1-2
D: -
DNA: TGTGCTAGTGGTTTGCCCGTCAACTATGGCTACACCTTC
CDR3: CASGLPVNYGYTF

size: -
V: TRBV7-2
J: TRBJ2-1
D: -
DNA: TGTGCCAGCAGCCAAGGGACTTACAATGAGCAGTTCTTC
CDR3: CASSQGTYNEQFF

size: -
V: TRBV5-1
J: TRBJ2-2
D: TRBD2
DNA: TGCGCCATATCGACCCCGGGGGGCGGGGAGCTGTTTTTT
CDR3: CAISTPGGGELFF

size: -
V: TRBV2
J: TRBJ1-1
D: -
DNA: TGTGCCAGCAGTGAAGGCATTGGGGTCGGGTCCACTGAAGCTTTCTTT
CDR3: CASSEGIGVGSTEAFF

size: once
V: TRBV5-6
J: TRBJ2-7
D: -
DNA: TGTGCCAGCAGCTTGTTCGGCTGGGTCCCCGACTACGAGCAGTACTTC
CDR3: CASSLFGWVPDYEQYF

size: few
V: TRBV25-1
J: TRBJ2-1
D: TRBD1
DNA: TGTGCCAGCAGTGATATGGCAGGGGGCTACAATGAGCAGTTCTTC
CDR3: CASSDMAGGYNEQFF

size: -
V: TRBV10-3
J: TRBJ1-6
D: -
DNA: TGTGCCATCAGTGATTTGAGGGATTCACCCCTCCACTTT
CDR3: CAISDLRDSPLHF

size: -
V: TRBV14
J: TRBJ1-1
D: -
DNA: TGTGCCAGCAGCTACAGCCGCAACACTGAAGCTTTCTTT
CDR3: CASSYSRNTEAFF

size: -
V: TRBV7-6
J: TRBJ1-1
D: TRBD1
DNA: TGTGCCAGCAGCTTAAGTACCGACAGGGTGTTATCAAACACTGAAGCTTTCTTT
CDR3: CASSLSTDRVLSNTEAFF

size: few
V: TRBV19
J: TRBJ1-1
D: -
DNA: TGTGCCACCCAACGGCATCCGAACACTGAAGCTTTCTTT
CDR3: CATQRHPNTEAFF

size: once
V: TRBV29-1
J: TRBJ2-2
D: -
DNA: TGCAGCGTTGAAGTTCCGAGGGGTAGGATCACCGGGGAGCTGTTTTTT
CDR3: CSVEVPRGRITGELFF

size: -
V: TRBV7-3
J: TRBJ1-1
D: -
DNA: TGTGCCAGCAGCTTACAGGGCACGAACACTGAAGCTTTCTTT
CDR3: CASSLQGTNTEAFF

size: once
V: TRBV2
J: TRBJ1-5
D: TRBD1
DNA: TGTGCCAGCAGTGACATGGGACAGGGTAGCAATCAGCCCCAGCATTTT
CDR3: CASSDMGQGSNQPQHF

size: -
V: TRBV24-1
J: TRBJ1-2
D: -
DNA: TGTGCCACCGGGGGCGACTATGGCTACACCTTC
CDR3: CATGGDYGYTF

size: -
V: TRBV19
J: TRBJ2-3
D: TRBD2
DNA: TGTGCCAGTAGTAAACGGACTAGCGGGAGGGGGGGACGAGAAGATACGCAGTATTTT
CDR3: CASSKRTSGRGGREDTQYF

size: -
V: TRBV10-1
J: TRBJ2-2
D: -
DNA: TGCGCCAGCAGTTACTTAAGCGGGGAGCTGTTTTTT
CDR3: CASSYLSGELFF